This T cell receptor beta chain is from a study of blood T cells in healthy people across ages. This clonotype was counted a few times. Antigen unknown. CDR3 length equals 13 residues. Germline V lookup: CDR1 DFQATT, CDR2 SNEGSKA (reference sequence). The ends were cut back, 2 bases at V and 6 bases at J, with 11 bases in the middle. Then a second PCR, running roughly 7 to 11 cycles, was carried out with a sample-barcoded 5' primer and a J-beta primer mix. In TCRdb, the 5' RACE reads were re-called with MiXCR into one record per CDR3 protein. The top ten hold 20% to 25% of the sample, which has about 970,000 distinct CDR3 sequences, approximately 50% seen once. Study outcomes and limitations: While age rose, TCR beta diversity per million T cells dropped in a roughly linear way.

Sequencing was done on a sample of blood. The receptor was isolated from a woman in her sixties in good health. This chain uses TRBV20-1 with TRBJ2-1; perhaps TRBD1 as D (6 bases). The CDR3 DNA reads TGCAGTGCTAGAACGGGACATCTCAATGAGCAGTTCTTC. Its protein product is CSARTGHLNEQFF.